This is a list of T cell receptor beta chains from one sample in a study of T cell repertoires in aging, cancer and after chemotherapy. MiXCR, applied by TCRdb to the multiplex PCR reads, yields one record per CDR3 protein. The table includes 2,000 or so distinct CDR3 sequences, roughly 33% detected once. Sequencing input: blood. The receptors shown here come from a human donor with a solid tumor. Each CDR3 is given with its conserved first and last residue. A D gene is named only where the DNA matches it firmly. Only part of the rows carry a size: once, few, many, or a class if the clone is expanded.

TRBV20-1	TRBJ2-2	.	.	TGCAGTGCTAGAGATCCCAGCCGCGCGGGCGGGGAGCTGTTTTTT	CSARDPSRAGGELFF
TRBV12-3/TRBV12-4	TRBJ1-2	.	.	TGTGCCAGCAGCACGATGACGGCGGGCTACACCTTC	CASSTMTAGYTF
TRBV10-3	TRBJ2-2	TRBD1	.	TGTGCCATCAATAAAGGACAGGGCGACACCGGGGAGCTGTTTTTT	CAINKGQGDTGELFF
TRBV19	TRBJ2-1	.	medium-sized	TGTGCCAGTAACTCGGGGGCCGACTCCTACAATGAGCAGTTCTTC	CASNSGADSYNEQFF
TRBV18	TRBJ2-7	.	.	TGTGCCAGCTCACCTTTCCCCAGCGGACTCTACGAGCAGTACTTC	CASSPFPSGLYEQYF
TRBV11-3	TRBJ2-7	.	large	TGTGCCAGCAGCGTGTACTACGAGCAGTACTTC	CASSVYYEQYF
TRBV7-6	TRBJ1-4	.	few	TGTGCCAGCAGCTTAGAGGGATCAACTAATGAAAAACTGTTTTTT	CASSLEGSTNEKLFF
TRBV19	TRBJ1-3	.	medium-sized	TGTGCCAGTAGCGGACGAGGCGGAGGCCACTCTGGAAACACCATATATTTT	CASSGRGGGHSGNTIYF
TRBV18	TRBJ1-1	TRBD1	.	TGTGCCAGCTCAACAAGTCCTGGACAGGCGGTTGAAGCTTTCTTT	CASSTSPGQAVEAFF
TRBV19	TRBJ1-6	.	.	TGTGCCAGTATGGGGGACGGGTATTCACCCCTCCACTTT	CASMGDGYSPLHF
TRBV12-3/TRBV12-4	TRBJ1-1	.	.	TGTGCCAGCAGACCCCCGGACGGCCCGAACACTGAAGCTTTCTTT	CASRPPDGPNTEAFF
TRBV5-4	TRBJ1-1	TRBD1	.	TGCGCCAGCAGCTCGCTACCGGGACAGACCAACACTGAAGCTTTCTTT	CASSSLPGQTNTEAFF
TRBV6-2/TRBV6-3	TRBJ2-7	.	.	TGTGCCAGCAGCCACGGGGCCGAGCAGTACTTC	CASSHGAEQYF
TRBV6-5	TRBJ1-3	.	.	TGTGCCAGCGTCAAGGAGACTGGAAACACCATATATTTT	CASVKETGNTIYF
TRBV5-4	TRBJ2-7	.	.	TGTGCCAGCAGCTTACCGGGGACCAGATACGGGGAGCAGTACTTC	CASSLPGTRYGEQYF
TRBV29-1	TRBJ2-5	TRBD2	.	TGCAGCGCCGTGGGGGGGTGGACCCAGTACTTC	CSAVGGWTQYF
TRBV4-3	TRBJ2-5	.	.	TGCGCCAGCAGCCAAAGCGGAAGGGCCTCGGAGACCCAGTACTTC	CASSQSGRASETQYF
TRBV6-5	TRBJ1-2	.	.	TGTGCCAGCAGCCGGACCTCAGACAGTCCCTATGGCTACACCTTC	CASSRTSDSPYGYTF
TRBV4-3	TRBJ2-6	.	.	TGCGCCAGCAGCCAAGACGGGGACTTCGGTGCTTCTGGGGCCAACGTCCTGACTTTC	CASSQDGDFGASGANVLTF
TRBV7-2	TRBJ2-7	.	few	TGTGCCAGCAGCGATGGCAGGGGAAGTCGCGAGCAGTACTTC	CASSDGRGSREQYF
TRBV7-9	TRBJ1-2	.	.	TGTGCCAGCAGTGATAGATTCCCCCTCTATGGCTACACCTTC	CASSDRFPLYGYTF
TRBV11-3	TRBJ2-2	TRBD1	.	TGTGCCAGCAGCCACAGGGGGCGAAACGGGGAGCTGTTTTTT	CASSHRGRNGELFF
TRBV6-5	TRBJ2-3	TRBD2	.	TGTGCCAGCAGAGGACTAGCGGGAGGTAATGGAGATACGGAGTATTTT	CASRGLAGGNGDTEYF
TRBV6-5	TRBJ2-7	TRBD1	few	TGTGCCAGCAGTTACTTTGGACAGGGGGCGCGCTACGAGCAGTACTTC	CASSYFGQGARYEQYF
TRBV4-2	TRBJ1-2	.	.	TGCGCCAGCAGCCAAGAACTAACAGCTAACTATGGCTACACCTTC	CASSQELTANYGYTF
TRBV13	TRBJ2-7	TRBD1	few	TGTGCCAGCAGCCCACAAATTCCGGGACAGGGGGTCAACGAGCAGTACTTC	CASSPQIPGQGVNEQYF
TRBV20-1	TRBJ1-2	TRBD1	.	TGCAGTGCTACGGACCGGACAGGGTGGAACTATGGCTACACCTTC	CSATDRTGWNYGYTF
TRBV6-2/TRBV6-3	TRBJ1-1	TRBD1	few	TGTGCCTCGTGCCAGCAGGGGGGAAGGACTGAAGCTTTCTTT	CASCQQGGRTEAFF
TRBV18	TRBJ1-2	.	few	TGTGCCAGCTCACCACCGACAGAATCCTATGGCTACACCTTC	CASSPPTESYGYTF
TRBV10-1	TRBJ1-2	.	once	TGCGCCAGCAGTGAGTCGATAATGATCCGGCCTCCCTATGGCTACACCTTC	CASSESIMIRPPYGYTF
TRBV7-9	TRBJ2-3	TRBD2	few	TGTGCCATCAGCTTAGGACTAGCGGGAGTTTCGGATACGCAGTATTTT	CAISLGLAGVSDTQYF
TRBV5-4	TRBJ2-7	.	.	TGTGCCAGCAGCTTGGAGGCAGGGGGGGAGCAGTACTTC	CASSLEAGGEQYF
TRBV12-3/TRBV12-4	TRBJ1-3	.	.	TGTGCCAGCAGGCCCCCGGGACGGAACTCTGGAAACACCATATATTTT	CASRPPGRNSGNTIYF
TRBV19	TRBJ1-2	TRBD1	medium-sized	TGTGCCAGTAGTCAGCAGACAGGGTTATATGGCTACACCTTC	CASSQQTGLYGYTF
TRBV11-1	TRBJ2-2	TRBD2	medium-sized	TGTGCCAGCAGCTTTAGCGGGGGGGCCTCCGGGGAGCTGTTTTTT	CASSFSGGASGELFF
TRBV5-4	TRBJ2-2	.	.	TGTGCCAGCAGCCCCGCCGGTGGGGTTACCGGGGAGCTGTTTTTT	CASSPAGGVTGELFF
TRBV20-1	TRBJ2-1	.	few	TGCAGTGCAAGGGGGGCGTTTGGGACGAATGAGCAGTTCTTC	CSARGAFGTNEQFF
TRBV5-4	TRBJ1-1	TRBD1	few	TGTGCCAGCAGCTCTCCTGAGGGACAGGGCGACACTGAAGCTTTCTTT	CASSSPEGQGDTEAFF
TRBV6-2/TRBV6-3	TRBJ1-2	.	medium-sized	TGTGCCAGCAGTTACGGGACAAGCTATGGCTACACCTTC	CASSYGTSYGYTF
TRBV27	TRBJ2-3	TRBD2	medium-sized	TGTGCCAGCAGTTTATTACTAGCGGGGACCACAGATACGCAGTATTTT	CASSLLLAGTTDTQYF
TRBV27	TRBJ1-5	TRBD1	few	TGTGCCAGCAGGGTGCGAACCTTCCGACAGGGGGTTAGCAATCAGCCCCAGCATTTT	CASRVRTFRQGVSNQPQHF
TRBV19	TRBJ1-3	.	.	TGTGCCAGTAGTATACGATGGAAGCTAGAACAGGACCACTCTGGAAACACCATATATTTT	CASSIRWKLEQDHSGNTIYF
TRBV6-5	TRBJ1-2	.	.	TGTGCCAGCCGTCGGGATGGCTACACCTTC	CASRRDGYTF
TRBV27	TRBJ2-7	.	.	TGTGCCAGCAGTTTACTTCTGGGGCCCTACGAGCAGTACTTC	CASSLLLGPYEQYF
TRBV12-3/TRBV12-4	TRBJ2-2	TRBD1	.	TGTGCCAGCAGGGGGACAGGATGGACCGGGGAGCTGTTTTTT	CASRGTGWTGELFF
TRBV11-3	TRBJ2-7	TRBD2	medium-sized	TGTGCCAGCAGCGGGGGGGGTGACTACGAGCAGTACTTC	CASSGGGDYEQYF
TRBV5-4	TRBJ1-1	.	.	TGTGCCAGCAGCTTCGCGGGTCCCGGCAGTGACACTGAAGCTTTCTTT	CASSFAGPGSDTEAFF
TRBV19	TRBJ1-5	.	large	TGTGCCAGTAGTTTGGGAGTAAATCAGCCCCAGCATTTT	CASSLGVNQPQHF
TRBV5-4	TRBJ2-7	.	.	TGTGCCAGCAGCTTATCCGGGACAACAGCCTACGAGCAGTACTTC	CASSLSGTTAYEQYF
TRBV19	TRBJ2-1	TRBD1	medium-sized	TGTGCCAGTAGTGTCCAGGGGGCGAATGAGCAGTTCTTC	CASSVQGANEQFF
TRBV12-3/TRBV12-4	TRBJ2-5	TRBD2	few	TGTGCCAGCAGTCGCCGGGGGGGGGACCAAGAGACCCAGTACTTC	CASSRRGGDQETQYF